This record looks at one TCR beta chain sequence and its context. Its antigen is currently unknown. The data stem from a study of PD-1 blockade in classical Hodgkin lymphoma. At the level of the study: A 3 mg/kg intravenous dose of nivolumab was received by patients every 2 weeks. General study points: In CD4+ cells, TCR diversity went up significantly by C4D1, but in CD8+ cells it did not. For complete responders, baseline diversity was comparable to that of newly diagnosed patients. Exclusion covered patients beginning nivolumab under 1 year post-ASCT.

Exposure to brentuximab vedotin varied, and each patient had relapsed following autologous stem cell transplantation. Assay: immunoSEQ multiplex PCR; the TCRdb copy retains only in-frame clones and omits some. Of roughly 11,000 clones in the sample, about 85% were seen once. Per germline, CDR1 SEHNR and CDR2 FQNEAQ (reference sequence). The CDR3 covers 15 residues. V lost 5 bases, J lost 7 bases, and 7 bases stayed unmatched. This TCR came from a human donor with classical Hodgkin lymphoma. Here the sequenced sample was peripheral blood mononuclear cells (PBMCs), taken at baseline. The chain recombines TRBV7-9 with TRBJ2-1, with 11 bases lining up with TRBD2. The CDR3, as DNA: TGTGCCAGCAGCGGAGGGACTAGCGGAGGGAATGAGCAGTTCTTC. Amino acids: CASSGGTSGGNEQFF.